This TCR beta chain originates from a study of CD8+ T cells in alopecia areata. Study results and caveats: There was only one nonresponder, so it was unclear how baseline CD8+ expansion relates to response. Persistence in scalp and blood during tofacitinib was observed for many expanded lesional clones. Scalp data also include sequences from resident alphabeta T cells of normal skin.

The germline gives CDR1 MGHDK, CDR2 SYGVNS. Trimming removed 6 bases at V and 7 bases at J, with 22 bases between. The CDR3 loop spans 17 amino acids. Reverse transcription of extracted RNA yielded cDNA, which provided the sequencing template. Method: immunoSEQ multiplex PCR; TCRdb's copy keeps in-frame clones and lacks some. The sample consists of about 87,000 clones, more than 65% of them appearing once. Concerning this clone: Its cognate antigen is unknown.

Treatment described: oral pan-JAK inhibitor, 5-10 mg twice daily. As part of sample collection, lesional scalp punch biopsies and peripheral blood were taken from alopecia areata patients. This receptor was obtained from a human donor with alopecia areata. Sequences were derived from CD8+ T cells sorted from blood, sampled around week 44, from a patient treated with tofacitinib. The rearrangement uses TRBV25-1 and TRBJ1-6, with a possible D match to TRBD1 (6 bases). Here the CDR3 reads CASSPTTGGLGNSPLHF. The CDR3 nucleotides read TGTGCCAGCAGCCCGACGACAGGCGGCTTGGGGAATTCACCCCTCCACTTT.